A selection of T cell receptor beta chains follows, all from one sample in a study of blood T cell repertoires in COVID-19. Profiling relied on immunoSEQ multiplex PCR, and the TCRdb table lists in-frame clones only, not all of them. The sample holds about 220,000 clones, 70% to 90% seen once. The source material was PBMCs or T cells enriched from blood (not recorded which). The source of these receptors is a middle-aged woman with acute COVID-19. The CDR3 runs from the conserved cysteine through the conserved F or W. Each record gives: clone size, J gene, V gene, D gene, CDR3 DNA, CDR3 protein. D genes are given only for firm matches. Clone sizes are given selectively: once, few, many, or a class where the clone is expanded.

clone_size: .; j_call: TRBJ1-1; v_call: TRBV6-5; d_call: .; cdr3_nt: TGTGCCACGAGGGGGACGGAGAACACTGAAGCTTTCTTT; cdr3_aa: CATRGTENTEAFF
clone_size: .; j_call: TRBJ2-7; v_call: TRBV12-5; d_call: TRBD1; cdr3_nt: TGTGCTAGTGCTCCAGGGGGCACCTACGAGCAGTACTTC; cdr3_aa: CASAPGGTYEQYF
clone_size: .; j_call: TRBJ2-1; v_call: TRBV5-6; d_call: .; cdr3_nt: TGTGCCAGCAGCCTCGGAGAACTGAGGCGGGTTGCTTCCAATGAGCAGTTCTTC; cdr3_aa: CASSLGELRRVASNEQFF
clone_size: once; j_call: TRBJ1-4; v_call: TRBV5-4; d_call: TRBD1; cdr3_nt: TGTGCCAGCAGCGAGGGACAGGGGATTCTTAATGAAAAACTGTTTTTT; cdr3_aa: CASSEGQGILNEKLFF
clone_size: .; j_call: TRBJ2-2; v_call: TRBV18; d_call: .; cdr3_nt: TGTGCCAGCTCATTCACGTTGGGCGCGAACACCGGGGAGCTGTTTTTT; cdr3_aa: CASSFTLGANTGELFF
clone_size: .; j_call: TRBJ1-1; v_call: TRBV4-3; d_call: .; cdr3_nt: TGCGCCAGCAGCCAAGATGCCTCGGACAGCCCCACTGAAGCTTTCTTT; cdr3_aa: CASSQDASDSPTEAFF
clone_size: .; j_call: TRBJ1-1; v_call: TRBV30; d_call: .; cdr3_nt: TGTGCCTGGAGTGGGCAGACTTACACTGAAGCTTTCTTT; cdr3_aa: CAWSGQTYTEAFF
clone_size: .; j_call: TRBJ2-2; v_call: TRBV19; d_call: .; cdr3_nt: TGTGCCAGTATGGGTGCCGCGGTGAACACCGGGGAGCTGTTTTTT; cdr3_aa: CASMGAAVNTGELFF
clone_size: .; j_call: TRBJ1-6; v_call: TRBV6-5; d_call: .; cdr3_nt: TGTGCCAGCACACTAACCGGCCCCCTCCACTTT; cdr3_aa: CASTLTGPLHF
clone_size: .; j_call: TRBJ1-3; v_call: TRBV7-3; d_call: .; cdr3_nt: TGTGCCAGCAGCCCTGGACCGGAGGAAAACACCATATATTTT; cdr3_aa: CASSPGPEENTIYF
clone_size: once; j_call: TRBJ1-2; v_call: TRBV5-6; d_call: .; cdr3_nt: TGTGCCAGCAGCTTGGATGCCAGGGAGGTTGGCTACACCTTC; cdr3_aa: CASSLDAREVGYTF
clone_size: .; j_call: TRBJ1-1; v_call: TRBV11-2; d_call: TRBD1; cdr3_nt: TGTGCCAGCAGCTTAGCAAGTCGGCAGGGGGCCGAAGCTTTCTTT; cdr3_aa: CASSLASRQGAEAFF
clone_size: .; j_call: TRBJ1-1; v_call: TRBV6-5; d_call: .; cdr3_nt: TGTGCCAGCAAAAACCCATCTCCCGAGGAAGCTTTCTTT; cdr3_aa: CASKNPSPEEAFF
clone_size: .; j_call: TRBJ2-3; v_call: TRBV19; d_call: TRBD2; cdr3_nt: TGTGCCAGCCGACTAGCGGGGGGCCCTAGCACAGATACGCAGTATTTT; cdr3_aa: CASRLAGGPSTDTQYF
clone_size: .; j_call: TRBJ2-1; v_call: TRBV28; d_call: TRBD1; cdr3_nt: TGTGCCAGCAGCCCAGGAGACAGGGGGCGATTTAACAATGAGCAGTTCTTC; cdr3_aa: CASSPGDRGRFNNEQFF
clone_size: .; j_call: TRBJ1-2; v_call: TRBV19; d_call: .; cdr3_nt: TGTGCCAGTAGTGTCGAACAGGGCATTCAGTCTGGCTACACCTTC; cdr3_aa: CASSVEQGIQSGYTF
clone_size: .; j_call: TRBJ1-6; v_call: TRBV15; d_call: TRBD1; cdr3_nt: TGTGCCACCAGCAGAGATCAGTTTAGTGACAGGGTCATAAGGTTGGCTTCACCCCTCCACTTT; cdr3_aa: CATSRDQFSDRVIRLASPLHF
clone_size: few; j_call: TRBJ2-3; v_call: TRBV5-8; d_call: .; cdr3_nt: TGTGCCAGCAGCTGGTATAGCGACTATGATACGCAGTATTTT; cdr3_aa: CASSWYSDYDTQYF
clone_size: .; j_call: TRBJ2-1; v_call: TRBV4-2; d_call: TRBD2; cdr3_nt: TGTGCCAGCAGCCAAACCGGGACTAGCGGAAACAATGAGCAGTTCTTC; cdr3_aa: CASSQTGTSGNNEQFF
clone_size: .; j_call: TRBJ2-7; v_call: TRBV27; d_call: TRBD1; cdr3_nt: TGTGCCAGCAGGGCCGCAGGGGGAACGTCCTACGAGCAGTACTTC; cdr3_aa: CASRAAGGTSYEQYF
clone_size: .; j_call: TRBJ2-1; v_call: TRBV7-6; d_call: TRBD2; cdr3_nt: TGTGCCAGCAGCTTAGAGGGACTAGCGGGAGGTAATGAGCAGTTCTTC; cdr3_aa: CASSLEGLAGGNEQFF
clone_size: .; j_call: TRBJ2-1; v_call: TRBV18; d_call: TRBD2; cdr3_nt: TGTGCCAGCTCACCATCTGAGCGGGGGGTCGCTTACAATGAGCAGTTCTTC; cdr3_aa: CASSPSERGVAYNEQFF
clone_size: few; j_call: TRBJ1-1; v_call: TRBV18; d_call: TRBD1; cdr3_nt: TGTGCCAGCTCACCATTAGGACAGGCCCCTGAAGCTTTCTTT; cdr3_aa: CASSPLGQAPEAFF
clone_size: .; j_call: TRBJ1-2; v_call: TRBV27; d_call: .; cdr3_nt: TGTGCCAGCGGTCTCAGGGAACACTATGGCTACACCTTC; cdr3_aa: CASGLREHYGYTF
clone_size: .; j_call: TRBJ1-5; v_call: TRBV18; d_call: .; cdr3_nt: TGTGCCAGCTCAGGCGACAGAGATCAGCCCCAGCATTTT; cdr3_aa: CASSGDRDQPQHF
clone_size: .; j_call: TRBJ2-1; v_call: TRBV7-9; d_call: TRBD2; cdr3_nt: TGTGCCGGATCTAGCGGGGTGAACTACAATGAGCAGTTCTTC; cdr3_aa: CAGSSGVNYNEQFF
clone_size: .; j_call: TRBJ1-2; v_call: TRBV28; d_call: TRBD1; cdr3_nt: TGTGCCAGCAGTGGACAGGGCCCATACTATGGCTACACCTTC; cdr3_aa: CASSGQGPYYGYTF
clone_size: .; j_call: TRBJ1-1; v_call: TRBV10-3; d_call: .; cdr3_nt: TGTGCCATCAGTGAGTCAGTAAAGGGGTCTGAAGCTTTCTTT; cdr3_aa: CAISESVKGSEAFF
clone_size: many; j_call: TRBJ1-2; v_call: TRBV5-1; d_call: TRBD1; cdr3_nt: TGCGCCAGCAGCAACCGTCCCGGGACAGGGGCTGGCTACACCTTC; cdr3_aa: CASSNRPGTGAGYTF
clone_size: .; j_call: TRBJ2-3; v_call: TRBV9; d_call: TRBD1; cdr3_nt: TGTGCCAGCAGCACGACAGGGGGCGGGTTTTTGGATACGCAGTATTTT; cdr3_aa: CASSTTGGGFLDTQYF
clone_size: .; j_call: TRBJ1-4; v_call: TRBV19; d_call: .; cdr3_nt: TGTGCCAGTAGTCCCCTTGGGGGCGGCAATGAAAAACTGTTTTTT; cdr3_aa: CASSPLGGGNEKLFF
clone_size: .; j_call: TRBJ2-3; v_call: TRBV5-4; d_call: .; cdr3_nt: TGTGCCAGCAGCTTAGGGACTAGCACAGATACGCAGTATTTT; cdr3_aa: CASSLGTSTDTQYF
clone_size: once; j_call: TRBJ1-1; v_call: TRBV5-1; d_call: .; cdr3_nt: TGCGCCAGCAGCCGGGACACAGCTGAAGCTTTCTTT; cdr3_aa: CASSRDTAEAFF
clone_size: once; j_call: TRBJ2-5; v_call: TRBV9; d_call: TRBD1; cdr3_nt: TGTGCCAGCAGCGCAGGACAGGGACAGAAAGAGACCCAGTACTTC; cdr3_aa: CASSAGQGQKETQYF
clone_size: .; j_call: TRBJ1-1; v_call: TRBV7-9; d_call: .; cdr3_nt: TGTGCCAGCAGCTCGTTAACTCCATTGAACACTGAAGCTTTCTTT; cdr3_aa: CASSSLTPLNTEAFF
clone_size: .; j_call: TRBJ2-5; v_call: TRBV11-2; d_call: TRBD1; cdr3_nt: TGTGCCAGCAGCTCCGACAGGGGAGAGACCCAGTACTTC; cdr3_aa: CASSSDRGETQYF
clone_size: once; j_call: TRBJ1-2; v_call: TRBV10-2; d_call: TRBD1; cdr3_nt: TGCGCCAGCAGCCCAAGAGGACAGGGAAACTATGGCTACACCTTC; cdr3_aa: CASSPRGQGNYGYTF
clone_size: .; j_call: TRBJ1-6; v_call: TRBV6-5; d_call: .; cdr3_nt: TGTGCCAGCAGCCTCGGAGGGGGGGAGAATTCACCCCTCCACTTT; cdr3_aa: CASSLGGGENSPLHF
clone_size: .; j_call: TRBJ1-6; v_call: TRBV15; d_call: .; cdr3_nt: TGTGCCACCAGCAGAGATCCCCAGAATTCACCCCTCCACTTT; cdr3_aa: CATSRDPQNSPLHF
clone_size: .; j_call: TRBJ1-5; v_call: TRBV12-3/TRBV12-4; d_call: .; cdr3_nt: TGTGCCAGCAGAACAGGCAATCAGCCCCAGCATTTT; cdr3_aa: CASRTGNQPQHF
clone_size: .; j_call: TRBJ1-6; v_call: TRBV5-1; d_call: .; cdr3_nt: TGCGCCAGCAGCTTAGAGGGCTCCTATAATTCACCCCTCCACTTT; cdr3_aa: CASSLEGSYNSPLHF
clone_size: .; j_call: TRBJ1-6; v_call: TRBV9; d_call: .; cdr3_nt: TGTGCCAGCAGCGCCGAACTGTCGGTCTTTAATTCACCCCTCCACTTT; cdr3_aa: CASSAELSVFNSPLHF
clone_size: .; j_call: TRBJ2-1; v_call: TRBV7-9; d_call: .; cdr3_nt: TGTGCCAGCAGCTTAGGACAGACCCGTGAGCAGTTCTTC; cdr3_aa: CASSLGQTREQFF
clone_size: .; j_call: TRBJ1-2; v_call: TRBV19; d_call: TRBD1; cdr3_nt: TGTGCCAGTAGCGAAACCTACAGGGGGCGAGAGGGCTACACCTTC; cdr3_aa: CASSETYRGREGYTF
clone_size: .; j_call: TRBJ2-1; v_call: TRBV6-2/TRBV6-3; d_call: .; cdr3_nt: TGTGCCAGCAGTTACTCGGCGAGCGGGCAGCTTCCTGAGCAGTTCTTC; cdr3_aa: CASSYSASGQLPEQFF
clone_size: .; j_call: TRBJ2-3; v_call: TRBV6-4; d_call: TRBD2; cdr3_nt: TGTGCCAGCAGTGACTCGCGGGGGGGCACAGATACGCAGTATTTT; cdr3_aa: CASSDSRGGTDTQYF
clone_size: .; j_call: TRBJ1-1; v_call: TRBV5-5; d_call: .; cdr3_nt: TGTGCCAGCAGCCCAGCCCGGGGGAACACTGAAGCTTTCTTT; cdr3_aa: CASSPARGNTEAFF
clone_size: .; j_call: TRBJ1-1; v_call: TRBV5-1; d_call: TRBD1; cdr3_nt: TGCGCCAGCAGCTTGGGGTCAGGGGGAGTGAACACTGAAGCTTTCTTT; cdr3_aa: CASSLGSGGVNTEAFF
clone_size: .; j_call: TRBJ1-4; v_call: TRBV7-2; d_call: TRBD1; cdr3_nt: TGTGCCAGCAGCTTCGACAGGGCATCTAATGAAAAACTGTTTTTT; cdr3_aa: CASSFDRASNEKLFF
clone_size: .; j_call: TRBJ1-2; v_call: TRBV29-1; d_call: .; cdr3_nt: TGCAGCGTTGGCCCTGTCCTACCGGGTGGCTACACCTTC; cdr3_aa: CSVGPVLPGGYTF
clone_size: .; j_call: TRBJ2-5; v_call: TRBV4-2; d_call: .; cdr3_nt: TGTGCCAGCAGCCAAGACGGTCCAAGGGGGGGCCCAGTTACCCAGTACTTC; cdr3_aa: CASSQDGPRGGPVTQYF
clone_size: once; j_call: TRBJ1-1; v_call: TRBV5-1; d_call: TRBD1; cdr3_nt: TGCGCCAGCAGCTTAGTAGGGGGCGAAGCTTTCTTT; cdr3_aa: CASSLVGGEAFF
clone_size: few; j_call: TRBJ1-2; v_call: TRBV6-1; d_call: .; cdr3_nt: TGTGCCAGCAGTGAATTCAAGGTTGCGGGAAGGAGCTATGGCTACACCTTC; cdr3_aa: CASSEFKVAGRSYGYTF
clone_size: .; j_call: TRBJ1-2; v_call: TRBV2; d_call: .; cdr3_nt: TGTGCCAGCAGACAAACCCTCGGGGGGGGTGGCTACACCTTC; cdr3_aa: CASRQTLGGGGYTF
clone_size: .; j_call: TRBJ2-1; v_call: TRBV27; d_call: TRBD2; cdr3_nt: TGTGCCAGCAGCCCCTCGGGGGGGAGCGGCAATGAGCAGTTCTTC; cdr3_aa: CASSPSGGSGNEQFF